Listed below are T cell receptor beta chains from one sample, sequenced in a study of CD8 T cells in ankylosing spondylitis. TCRdb called the 5' RACE reads again in MiXCR, with one record for every CDR3 protein. Here the sample spans approximately 500,000 distinct CDR3 sequences, approximately 12% being singletons. Sequencing was carried out using blood, either unsorted or a sorted T cell fraction (not recorded which). These receptors came from a male donor with ankylosing spondylitis. Each CDR3 is given with its conserved first and last residue. D genes are given only for firm matches. Not every row has a clone size; where given, it reads once, few, many or a size class.

CDR3 protein: CAIFRDRVEQYF
CDR3 DNA: TGTGCCATCTTCCGGGACCGGGTCGAGCAGTACTTC
J gene: TRBJ2-7
D gene: .
clone size: few
V gene: TRBV12-3/TRBV12-4

CDR3 protein: CSASWSTDTQYF
CDR3 DNA: TGCAGTGCTAGTTGGAGCACAGATACGCAGTATTTT
J gene: TRBJ2-3
D gene: .
clone size: .
V gene: TRBV20-1

CDR3 protein: CASSDLRGWDQPQHF
CDR3 DNA: TGTGCCAGCAGTGATCTAAGAGGTTGGGATCAGCCCCAGCATTTT
J gene: TRBJ1-5
D gene: .
clone size: few
V gene: TRBV6-1

CDR3 protein: CSARTPLGNQPQHF
CDR3 DNA: TGCAGTGCTAGAACACCCCTCGGCAATCAGCCCCAGCATTTT
J gene: TRBJ1-5
D gene: .
clone size: few
V gene: TRBV20-1

CDR3 protein: CASSLRTGGLNYGYTF
CDR3 DNA: TGTGCCAGCAGTTTAAGGACAGGGGGCTTGAACTATGGCTACACCTTC
J gene: TRBJ1-2
D gene: TRBD1
clone size: .
V gene: TRBV27

CDR3 protein: CASSSTGPDNEQFF
CDR3 DNA: TGCGCCAGCAGCTCGACGGGGCCGGACAATGAGCAGTTCTTC
J gene: TRBJ2-1
D gene: .
clone size: .
V gene: TRBV5-1

CDR3 protein: CASSSGLAGGSPQTQYF
CDR3 DNA: TGTGCCAGCAGCTCCGGACTAGCGGGAGGGTCACCGCAGACCCAGTACTTC
J gene: TRBJ2-5
D gene: TRBD2
clone size: .
V gene: TRBV11-2

CDR3 protein: CASSFNPQGTGANVLTF
CDR3 DNA: TGCGCCAGCAGCTTTAATCCTCAGGGTACTGGGGCCAACGTCCTGACTTTC
J gene: TRBJ2-6
D gene: .
clone size: few
V gene: TRBV5-1

CDR3 protein: CSARDLGSEAFF
CDR3 DNA: TGCAGTGCTAGAGATCTGGGCAGTGAAGCTTTCTTT
J gene: TRBJ1-1
D gene: .
clone size: .
V gene: TRBV20-1

CDR3 protein: CASSLVSTGGQPQHF
CDR3 DNA: TGTGCCAGCAGCTTAGTCAGCACAGGCGGGCAGCCCCAGCATTTT
J gene: TRBJ1-5
D gene: .
clone size: .
V gene: TRBV7-2

CDR3 protein: CASSSSLGGEGETQYF
CDR3 DNA: TGCGCCAGCAGCTCTTCCCTTGGGGGAGAAGGGGAGACCCAGTACTTC
J gene: TRBJ2-5
D gene: .
clone size: few
V gene: TRBV5-1

CDR3 protein: CSAKTSNYEETQYF
CDR3 DNA: TGCAGTGCCAAGACTAGCAATTACGAAGAGACCCAGTACTTC
J gene: TRBJ2-5
D gene: TRBD2
clone size: few
V gene: TRBV20-1

CDR3 protein: CASSHGIGLVSYEQYF
CDR3 DNA: TGTGCCAGCAGTCACGGAATAGGACTAGTTTCCTACGAGCAGTACTTC
J gene: TRBJ2-7
D gene: TRBD2
clone size: few
V gene: TRBV12-3/TRBV12-4

CDR3 protein: CASSLGRGDQPQHF
CDR3 DNA: TGTGCCAGCAGTTTGGGCAGGGGAGATCAGCCCCAGCATTTT
J gene: TRBJ1-5
D gene: .
clone size: .
V gene: TRBV12-3/TRBV12-4

CDR3 protein: CASSQGTPPGETQYF
CDR3 DNA: TGTGCCAGCAGCCAAGGAACACCCCCTGGGGAGACCCAGTACTTC
J gene: TRBJ2-5
D gene: .
clone size: many
V gene: TRBV3-1

CDR3 protein: CSVPAAGAGTEKLFF
CDR3 DNA: TGCAGTGTCCCGGCGGCCGGGGCAGGGACAGAAAAACTGTTTTTT
J gene: TRBJ1-4
D gene: .
clone size: few
V gene: TRBV20-1

CDR3 protein: CASRPPGSSNQPQHF
CDR3 DNA: TGTGCCAGCAGGCCCCCAGGATCGAGCAATCAGCCCCAGCATTTT
J gene: TRBJ1-5
D gene: .
clone size: once
V gene: TRBV6-1

CDR3 protein: CSVEGLAASRNSYNEQFF
CDR3 DNA: TGCAGCGTTGAGGGACTAGCGGCATCACGCAACTCCTACAATGAGCAGTTCTTC
J gene: TRBJ2-1
D gene: TRBD2
clone size: many
V gene: TRBV29-1

CDR3 protein: CASATQSGNTIYF
CDR3 DNA: TGTGCCAGCGCGACGCAGTCTGGAAACACCATATATTTT
J gene: TRBJ1-3
D gene: .
clone size: few
V gene: TRBV3-1

CDR3 protein: CASSLSGLDQPQHF
CDR3 DNA: TGCGCCAGCAGCCTCTCAGGGCTCGATCAGCCCCAGCATTTT
J gene: TRBJ1-5
D gene: .
clone size: .
V gene: TRBV4-1

CDR3 protein: CASSLGGAVTSYEQYF
CDR3 DNA: TGCGCCAGCAGCTTGGGGGGAGCGGTCACCTCCTACGAGCAGTACTTC
J gene: TRBJ2-7
D gene: .
clone size: few
V gene: TRBV5-1

CDR3 protein: CASSLVMTRTTHNEQFF
CDR3 DNA: TGCGCCAGCAGCTTGGTTATGACAAGGACGACCCACAATGAGCAGTTCTTC
J gene: TRBJ2-1
D gene: .
clone size: many
V gene: TRBV5-1

CDR3 protein: CASSLSGTGTGNTIYF
CDR3 DNA: TGTGCCAGCTCACTTTCCGGGACAGGGACTGGAAACACCATATATTTT
J gene: TRBJ1-3
D gene: TRBD1
clone size: .
V gene: TRBV18

CDR3 protein: CSARRGAGNTIYF
CDR3 DNA: TGCAGTGCTAGGCGGGGAGCTGGAAACACCATATATTTT
J gene: TRBJ1-3
D gene: .
clone size: many
V gene: TRBV20-1

CDR3 protein: CATAWGSYNEQFF
CDR3 DNA: TGTGCCACGGCGTGGGGGTCCTACAATGAGCAGTTCTTC
J gene: TRBJ2-1
D gene: .
clone size: few
V gene: TRBV19

CDR3 protein: CSASTATNEKLFF
CDR3 DNA: TGCAGTGCCTCCACTGCAACTAATGAAAAACTGTTTTTT
J gene: TRBJ1-4
D gene: .
clone size: .
V gene: TRBV20-1

CDR3 protein: CSARSDTNTEAFF
CDR3 DNA: TGCAGTGCTAGGTCGGATACGAACACTGAAGCTTTCTTT
J gene: TRBJ1-1
D gene: .
clone size: many
V gene: TRBV20-1

CDR3 protein: CASSGSDYNEQFF
CDR3 DNA: TGTGCCAGCAGTGGGTCAGACTACAATGAGCAGTTCTTC
J gene: TRBJ2-1
D gene: .
clone size: .
V gene: TRBV2

CDR3 protein: CASSETRDTQYF
CDR3 DNA: TGTGCCAGCAGTGAAACGAGAGATACGCAGTATTTT
J gene: TRBJ2-3
D gene: .
clone size: many
V gene: TRBV6-1

CDR3 protein: CAWSVKNIQYF
CDR3 DNA: TGTGCCTGGAGTGTTAAAAACATTCAGTACTTC
J gene: TRBJ2-4
D gene: .
clone size: .
V gene: TRBV30

CDR3 protein: CSPWAAGDEQFF
CDR3 DNA: TGCAGCCCATGGGCAGCGGGGGATGAGCAGTTCTTC
J gene: TRBJ2-1
D gene: TRBD2
clone size: many
V gene: TRBV29-1

CDR3 protein: CASSEVDRDAEAFF
CDR3 DNA: TGCGCCAGCAGCGAAGTAGACAGGGACGCTGAAGCTTTCTTT
J gene: TRBJ1-1
D gene: TRBD1
clone size: many
V gene: TRBV5-1

CDR3 protein: CASSPLVGNTGELFF
CDR3 DNA: TGTGCCAGCAGCCCACTGGTGGGGAACACCGGGGAGCTGTTTTTT
J gene: TRBJ2-2
D gene: .
clone size: .
V gene: TRBV6-4

CDR3 protein: CASSPTPGTGRYSPLHF
CDR3 DNA: TGTGCCAGCAGCCCGACCCCCGGGACAGGGCGTTATTCACCCCTCCACTTT
J gene: TRBJ1-6
D gene: TRBD1
clone size: .
V gene: TRBV14

CDR3 protein: CATSSFVGSGAKNIQYF
CDR3 DNA: TGTGCCACCAGCAGTTTTGTCGGGAGCGGGGCCAAAAACATTCAGTACTTC
J gene: TRBJ2-4
D gene: .
clone size: few
V gene: TRBV15

CDR3 protein: CASSTRGGHSNHNEQFF
CDR3 DNA: TGTGCCAGCAGCACTAGGGGGGGACACTCGAACCACAATGAGCAGTTCTTC
J gene: TRBJ2-1
D gene: .
clone size: .
V gene: TRBV11-2

CDR3 protein: CASSLGGQKGFF
CDR3 DNA: TGTGCCAGCAGCTTAGGGGGACAAAAGGGGTTCTTC
J gene: TRBJ2-1
D gene: .
clone size: .
V gene: TRBV7-9

CDR3 protein: CASSFGALGNEQFF
CDR3 DNA: TGTGCCAGCAGTTTCGGGGCCTTGGGCAATGAGCAGTTCTTC
J gene: TRBJ2-1
D gene: .
clone size: many
V gene: TRBV12-3/TRBV12-4

CDR3 protein: CATSDAVSQHF
CDR3 DNA: TGTGCCACCAGTGATGCGGTCAGCCAGCATTTT
J gene: TRBJ1-5
D gene: .
clone size: .
V gene: TRBV24-1

CDR3 protein: CASRGSPQGFYTEAFF
CDR3 DNA: TGCGCCAGCAGAGGCTCCCCACAGGGTTTTTACACTGAAGCTTTCTTT
J gene: TRBJ1-1
D gene: .
clone size: .
V gene: TRBV5-1